This is a list of T cell receptor beta chains from one sample in a study of control samples from healthy donors and cancer patients. TCRdb's table, derived via immunoSEQ multiplex PCR, lists solely in-frame clones and lacks some. The data show some 150,000 clones, approximately 94% seen once. The sequenced sample was blood. The receptors were sampled from a man aged 35 to 55 in good health. Each CDR3 is given with its conserved first and last residue. Each record gives: CDR3 length, J gene, D gene, clone size, V gene, CDR3 protein, CDR3 DNA. The D gene is left open where the match is weak. Clone sizes are given selectively: once, few, many, or a class where the clone is expanded.

cdr3_length: 14; j_call: TRBJ1-2; d_call: .; clone_size: .; v_call: TRBV5-1; cdr3_aa: CASSWGPGEYGYTF; cdr3_nt: TGCGCCAGCAGCTGGGGCCCAGGGGAATATGGCTACACCTTC
cdr3_length: 16; j_call: TRBJ1-5; d_call: TRBD1; clone_size: .; v_call: TRBV13; cdr3_aa: CASSFGTGGSNQPQHF; cdr3_nt: TGTGCCAGCAGCTTCGGGACAGGGGGTAGCAATCAGCCCCAGCATTTT
cdr3_length: 13; j_call: TRBJ2-2; d_call: TRBD1; clone_size: .; v_call: TRBV19; cdr3_aa: CAIGTGPTGELFF; cdr3_nt: TGTGCCATCGGGACAGGGCCTACCGGGGAGCTGTTTTTT
cdr3_length: 12; j_call: TRBJ1-3; d_call: .; clone_size: .; v_call: TRBV9; cdr3_aa: CASSVVEDTIYF; cdr3_nt: TGTGCCAGCAGCGTAGTGGAGGACACCATATATTTT
cdr3_length: 11; j_call: TRBJ1-2; d_call: .; clone_size: .; v_call: TRBV5-6; cdr3_aa: CASSLGIDRSF; cdr3_nt: TGTGCCAGCAGCTTGGGAATTGACAGGAGCTTC
cdr3_length: 14; j_call: TRBJ2-1; d_call: TRBD2; clone_size: .; v_call: TRBV30; cdr3_aa: CASLAGGPHNEQFF; cdr3_nt: TGTGCCTCTTTGGCGGGAGGGCCTCACAATGAGCAGTTCTTC
cdr3_length: 14; j_call: TRBJ2-7; d_call: TRBD2; clone_size: .; v_call: TRBV11-2; cdr3_aa: CASSLGLASYEQYF; cdr3_nt: TGTGCCAGCAGCTTAGGACTAGCCTCCTACGAGCAGTACTTC
cdr3_length: 13; j_call: TRBJ1-3; d_call: .; clone_size: .; v_call: TRBV5-6; cdr3_aa: CASSWRQGNTIYF; cdr3_nt: TGTGCCAGCAGCTGGCGGCAGGGAAACACCATATATTTT
cdr3_length: 13; j_call: TRBJ1-1; d_call: TRBD1; clone_size: .; v_call: TRBV14; cdr3_aa: CASSQTTGRGAFF; cdr3_nt: TGTGCCAGCAGCCAGACGACAGGGCGCGGGGCTTTCTTT
cdr3_length: 15; j_call: TRBJ1-1; d_call: .; clone_size: .; v_call: TRBV10-3; cdr3_aa: CAIGNAKGRNTEAFF; cdr3_nt: TGTGCCATCGGGAACGCTAAGGGGAGGAACACTGAAGCTTTCTTT
cdr3_length: 16; j_call: TRBJ2-7; d_call: .; clone_size: .; v_call: TRBV5-6; cdr3_aa: CASSIAGTLTSYEQYF; cdr3_nt: TGTGCCAGCAGCATCGCCGGGACACTGACCTCCTACGAGCAGTACTTC
cdr3_length: 15; j_call: TRBJ2-1; d_call: TRBD1; clone_size: .; v_call: TRBV6-2/TRBV6-3; cdr3_aa: CASSQTGAGYNEQFF; cdr3_nt: TGTGCCAGCAGCCAAACAGGGGCGGGCTACAATGAGCAGTTCTTC
cdr3_length: 14; j_call: TRBJ2-7; d_call: .; clone_size: .; v_call: TRBV15; cdr3_aa: CATSVAGTGYEQYF; cdr3_nt: TGTGCCACCAGCGTGGCCGGGACGGGCTACGAGCAGTACTTC
cdr3_length: 13; j_call: TRBJ1-6; d_call: .; clone_size: once; v_call: TRBV9; cdr3_aa: CASSVAGTAPLHF; cdr3_nt: TGTGCCAGCAGCGTAGCTGGGACGGCACCCCTCCACTTT
cdr3_length: 11; j_call: TRBJ2-7; d_call: .; clone_size: .; v_call: TRBV10-1; cdr3_aa: CASSERVAQYF; cdr3_nt: TGCGCCAGCAGTGAGAGGGTAGCGCAGTACTTC
cdr3_length: 15; j_call: TRBJ1-6; d_call: TRBD1; clone_size: .; v_call: TRBV7-2; cdr3_aa: CASTVSTGGGSPLHF; cdr3_nt: TGTGCCAGCACCGTATCGACAGGGGGCGGATCACCCCTCCACTTT
cdr3_length: 14; j_call: TRBJ2-2; d_call: .; clone_size: once; v_call: TRBV11-1; cdr3_aa: CASSLAPGTGELFF; cdr3_nt: TGTGCCAGCAGCTTAGCCCCTGGCACCGGGGAGCTGTTTTTT
cdr3_length: 13; j_call: TRBJ2-1; d_call: .; clone_size: .; v_call: TRBV19; cdr3_aa: CASSKQRGNEQFF; cdr3_nt: TGTGCCAGTAGTAAACAACGCGGCAATGAGCAGTTCTTC
cdr3_length: 15; j_call: TRBJ2-2; d_call: .; clone_size: .; v_call: TRBV6-5; cdr3_aa: CASSYGGSSYGELFF; cdr3_nt: TGTGCCAGCAGTTACGGCGGCTCCTCATACGGGGAGCTGTTTTTT
cdr3_length: 13; j_call: TRBJ1-1; d_call: .; clone_size: .; v_call: TRBV6-5; cdr3_aa: CASSYSWDTEAFF; cdr3_nt: TGTGCCAGCAGTTACTCTTGGGACACTGAAGCTTTCTTT
cdr3_length: 11; j_call: TRBJ2-1; d_call: .; clone_size: .; v_call: TRBV11-3; cdr3_aa: CASSAYNEQFF; cdr3_nt: TGTGCCAGCAGCGCATATAATGAGCAGTTCTTC
cdr3_length: 15; j_call: TRBJ1-1; d_call: .; clone_size: .; v_call: TRBV5-8; cdr3_aa: CASSLGVVMNTEAFF; cdr3_nt: TGTGCCAGCAGCTTGGGGGTAGTCATGAACACTGAAGCTTTCTTT
cdr3_length: 16; j_call: TRBJ2-3; d_call: TRBD2; clone_size: .; v_call: TRBV4-2; cdr3_aa: CASSPTSGGADDTQYF; cdr3_nt: TGTGCCAGCAGCCCGACTAGCGGGGGGGCAGATGATACGCAGTATTTT
cdr3_length: 14; j_call: TRBJ2-1; d_call: TRBD1; clone_size: .; v_call: TRBV4-3; cdr3_aa: CASKTGTDYNEQFF; cdr3_nt: TGCGCCAGCAAGACCGGGACAGATTACAATGAGCAGTTCTTC
cdr3_length: 15; j_call: TRBJ1-1; d_call: .; clone_size: .; v_call: TRBV30; cdr3_aa: CAWSAYEAVNTEAFF; cdr3_nt: TGTGCCTGGAGTGCCTATGAGGCGGTCAACACTGAAGCTTTCTTT
cdr3_length: 12; j_call: TRBJ2-2; d_call: .; clone_size: .; v_call: TRBV4-3; cdr3_aa: CASSRNTGELFF; cdr3_nt: TGCGCCAGCAGCCGAAACACCGGGGAGCTGTTTTTT
cdr3_length: 13; j_call: TRBJ2-7; d_call: .; clone_size: .; v_call: TRBV2; cdr3_aa: CASTRSGSYEQYF; cdr3_nt: TGTGCCAGCACGCGGTCCGGGAGCTACGAGCAGTACTTC
cdr3_length: 16; j_call: TRBJ2-3; d_call: .; clone_size: .; v_call: TRBV9; cdr3_aa: CASSVVPGPDTDTQYF; cdr3_nt: TGTGCCAGCAGCGTAGTCCCGGGACCCGACACAGATACGCAGTATTTT
cdr3_length: 10; j_call: TRBJ2-7; d_call: .; clone_size: .; v_call: TRBV28; cdr3_aa: CATRGHEQYF; cdr3_nt: TGTGCCACGAGGGGTCACGAGCAGTACTTC
cdr3_length: 13; j_call: TRBJ1-1; d_call: .; clone_size: once; v_call: TRBV30; cdr3_aa: CAWSVAPTAEAFF; cdr3_nt: TGTGCCTGGAGTGTAGCGCCAACAGCTGAAGCTTTCTTT